The text below deals with one T cell receptor (beta chain). The data are from a study of blood T cell repertoires in COVID-19. Study-wide background: In each case, the material was cDNA or gDNA derived from T cells, B-cell-depleted T cells, or PBMCs.

With 0 bases removed from V and 6 bases from J, the gap between germline ends came to 11 bases. The CDR3 covers 14 residues. In germline, CDR1 is SGHVS, CDR2 FQNEAQ. Authors' processing steps: Reference gene primer amplification gave estimated nucleated cell counts. TCRdb keeps only in-frame clones here, not all; method: immunoSEQ multiplex PCR. V and J calls plus clone size are reproduced from that table; the DNA served to infer D and trimming. The table includes fewer than 300,000 clones, more than 65% detected once. Seattle patients were enrolled while actively infected and followed longitudinally.

V is TRBV7-8 and J is TRBJ1-1; tentative D call: TRBD1 (5 bases). The sequenced sample consisted of peripheral blood. The receptor was derived from a person aged 70 to 79 with COVID-19, enrolled during active disease. CDR3 in DNA: TGTGCCAGCAGCTTAGCTCAGGGTAGGGCTGAAGCTTTCTTT. This gives the protein CASSLAQGRAEAFF.